This T cell receptor (beta chain) was obtained from a study of blood T cell repertoires in COVID-19. Across the whole study: Sites across the United States, Italy and Spain contributed samples from acute and convalescent COVID-19.

This clone was detected only a few times. Here immunoSEQ multiplex PCR was the method, and the copy in TCRdb shows in-frame clones only, minus some. The sample lists about 180,000 clones; roughly 81% were seen once. V was pared by 3 bases and J by 7 bases, with 2 bases of the junction left unmatched. This CDR3 has 14 residues. Germline V gene sequence: CDR1 LNHNV, CDR2 YYDKDF (reference sequence). The clonotype was recovered from a woman of 80 years or more with COVID-19, enrolled during active disease. This chain links TRBV15 with TRBJ1-4; 10 nucleotides match TRBD1. Sequencing was carried out using peripheral blood. The CDR3 nucleotides are TGTGCCACCAGCAGGGACAGGGGGGCTGAAAAACTGTTTTTT. Translating gives CATSRDRGAEKLFF. Variable domain in full (rest from reference TRBV15 and TRBJ1-4): DAMVIQNPRYQVTQFGKPVTLSCSQTLNHNVMYWYQQKSSQAPKLLFHYYDKDFNNEADTPDNFQSRRPNTSFCFLDIRSPGLGDTAMYLCATSRDRGAEKLFFGSGTQLSVL.